These T cell receptor beta chains were read from a single sample in a study of blood T cell repertoires in COVID-19. Here immunoSEQ multiplex PCR was the method, and the copy in TCRdb shows in-frame clones only, minus some. The sample comprises roughly 54,000 clones, more than 70% of which are singletons, and roughly 2.1% rests with the top ten. Sequencing was performed on peripheral blood. The receptors were gathered from a woman aged 60-75 years with acute or convalescent COVID-19. The CDR3 runs from the conserved cysteine through the conserved F or W. A D gene is named only where the DNA matches it firmly. The listing skips clone size in some rows; elsewhere it reads once, few, many or a size class.

j_gene | abundance | d_gene | v_gene | CDR3aa | CDR3nt
TRBJ1-1 | . | . | TRBV10-3 | CAISESSRGWAEAFF | TGTGCCATCAGTGAGTCGAGCCGGGGGTGGGCTGAAGCTTTCTTT
TRBJ2-5 | . | . | TRBV7-3 | CASSLLGGGQETQYF | TGTGCCAGCAGCCTCCTAGGGGGGGGCCAAGAGACCCAGTACTTC
TRBJ2-7 | once | . | TRBV12-3/TRBV12-4 | CASRLQNSYEQYF | TGTGCCAGCAGGTTACAGAACTCCTACGAGCAGTACTTC
TRBJ2-5 | . | . | TRBV5-4 | CASSLAVWEEETQYF | TGTGCCAGCAGCTTGGCCGTCTGGGAGGAAGAGACCCAGTACTTC
TRBJ1-1 | . | . | TRBV14 | CASSQDRGRGNTEAFF | TGTGCCAGCAGCCAAGATCGTGGCAGGGGGAACACTGAAGCTTTCTTT
TRBJ1-6 | few | . | TRBV5-6 | CASSFSPSYNSPLHF | TGTGCCAGCAGCTTCTCTCCTTCCTATAATTCACCCCTCCACTTT
TRBJ1-6 | once | . | TRBV30 | CAWSVQDNSPLHF | TGTGCCTGGAGTGTACAGGATAATTCACCCCTCCACTTT
TRBJ2-1 | . | . | TRBV24-1 | CATSDLPLNEQFF | TGTGCCACCAGTGATTTACCCCTAAATGAGCAGTTCTTC
TRBJ1-5 | . | . | TRBV10-3 | CATQRGGAAQPQHF | TGTGCCACACAGAGGGGAGGGGCGGCTCAGCCCCAGCATTTT
TRBJ1-4 | once | . | TRBV19 | CASSIRTGDGEKLFF | TGTGCCAGTAGTATCCGGACGGGGGACGGAGAAAAACTGTTTTTT
TRBJ2-2 | . | TRBD2 | TRBV11-3 | CASSPRTSGGTNTGELFF | TGTGCCAGCAGCCCCAGGACTAGCGGGGGAACAAACACCGGGGAGCTGTTTTTT
TRBJ2-7 | . | TRBD1 | TRBV4-1 | CASSRTETGTGVPYEQYF | TGCGCCAGCAGCCGAACGGAGACCGGGACAGGGGTCCCCTACGAGCAGTACTTC
TRBJ1-1 | once | . | TRBV9 | CASSSGLTKAEAFF | TGTGCCAGCAGCTCAGGACTCACCAAGGCTGAAGCTTTCTTT